This note documents a single T cell receptor (beta chain) sequence. Its antigen specificity is not known. No much larger clone exists at a distance of one base, and base qualities are not known. The donors were included in the validation cohort of approximately 130 subjects, a group kept apart from the approximately 700-subject first cohort. V loses 2 bases of germline sequence and J loses 7 bases, and the interval between the two ends is 8 bases. The CDR1 and CDR2 encoded by the germline V gene are SGHTA and FQGNSA. The CDR3, cysteine through phenylalanine, is 13 amino acids long. The only DNA kept is the CDR3, 39 bases in frame from the first base. The library was prepared using the immunoSEQ multiplex PCR assay. The study's own analysis went as follows. To diagnose cytomegalovirus status from the catalog of TCR beta chain sequences, a statistical classification framework was built. What TCRdb holds here is the immuneACCESS table cut down to in-frame rearrangements. Part of the clones is not present; checked against another copy, under half of the missing clones reflect an unresolved V gene, and the others are unexplained. That table furnishes V, J and clone size, whereas the DNA furnished D and trimming. Across this sample there are about 75,000 clones, with over 80% seen only once. The top ten constitute about 3% of the sample.

The record originates from a study of cytomegalovirus exposure and HLA in healthy donors (dated by TCRdb to 2016 to 2017). Context from the whole study: A later analysis indicated that the 110 or so validation repertoires were generated on the platform also employed for the approximately 700 repertoires of the first cohort. The study aimed to test whether cataloging public T cell receptors could reveal signatures of past pathogen exposure. Along with the 666-subject first cohort, a separate validation cohort of over 90 different subjects was used. To predict cytomegalovirus infection status, the study combined high-throughput TCR immunosequencing, statistical association of individual TCRs with disease status, and machine learning. On the study overall, not on this receptor specifically: While some public TCRs were present in many individuals, most TCR sequences turned up only very rarely across donors. Of the cluster scores, roughly 95% were above 0 in a later analysis, which found that TCRs clustered in the first cohort also tended to co-occur in the 120 or so validation repertoires. In vitro tests confirmed that three of the cytomegalovirus-associated TCR beta chains recognize cytomegalovirus antigens. According to the authors, the approach could potentially be generalized to other disease states and immunological phenotypes. Cytomegalovirus status was reported to be diagnosed by the classifier with high specificity and sensitivity in both the original and validation cohorts. In the study, some 180 TCR beta chains were listed as associated with cytomegalovirus. All 130 or so repertoires were used to score co-occurrence in the validation cohort in a later analysis, because that analysis had no HLA typing for the cohort.

This sequence was found in a man younger than 40 in good health and CMV-seronegative. Sequencing was performed on PBMCs. The rearrangement combines TRBV7-2 with TRBJ1-4, with the D gene call left open. The DNA is as follows: TGTGCCAGCAGCTTACCTGGGAGTGAAAAACTGTTTTTT. It specifies CASSLPGSEKLFF.